This T cell receptor beta chain stems from a study of Graves' ophthalmopathy and Graves' hyperthyroidism. Trimming left V 6 bases short and J 9 bases short, with 18 bases between. The CDR3 has 15 amino acids. The authors amplified TCR beta CDR3 regions from RNA transcripts. The workflow started with a first-round RT-PCR run with HTBI primers and then moved on to a second-round multiplex PCR. Each CDR3 protein is one row after TCRdb ran MiXCR on the multiplex PCR reads. The repertoire holds 1 million to 1.3 million distinct CDR3 sequences, approximately 35% seen once, with 11% in the top ten. General study results and limits: Thyroid clonotypes that were expanded above 0.001 frequency mostly also appeared in blood.

Each hyperthyroidism patient was newly diagnosed, with under 2 months' duration, and aged 18 to 65. It was on clinical symptoms, serum thyroxine, TRAb, thyroid ultrasound and orbital computed tomography that diagnosis relied. There are a few counts of this clonotype. Its antigen is as yet unknown. The rearrangement joins TRBV12-3 or TRBV12-4 to TRBJ1-6; a possible D gene is TRBD1 (6 bases). The receptor comes from an adult man with Graves' hyperthyroidism. Sequencing was done on a sample of peripheral blood or thyroid tissue (not recorded which). The CDR3 DNA is TGTGCCAGCAGCCCTACGGGGGCTTTAGCTTCACCCCTCCACTTT. It codes for CASSPTGALASPLHF.